The rows below give T cell receptor beta chains drawn from one sample of a study of CD8 T cells in ankylosing spondylitis. Each CDR3 protein is one row after TCRdb ran MiXCR on the 5' RACE reads. The table lists 350,000 to 400,000 distinct CDR3 sequences, approximately 22% of them singletons. The sample comprised blood, either unsorted or a sorted T cell fraction (not recorded which). The receptors were sampled from a male donor with ankylosing spondylitis or in good health (not recorded which). Both conserved end residues are part of each CDR3. The order of the fields is CDR3 protein, CDR3 DNA, V gene, clone size, J gene, D gene. D genes are given only for firm matches. Only some rows state a clone size, as once, few, many or a class for expanded clones.

CDR3aa: CASSSLTGLGTQYF
CDR3nt: TGTGCCAGCAGCTCCCTGACGGGCTTGGGGACCCAGTACTTC
v_gene: TRBV7-9
abundance: few
j_gene: TRBJ2-5
d_gene: NA

CDR3aa: CASWGNTGELFF
CDR3nt: TGCGCCAGCTGGGGGAACACCGGGGAGCTGTTTTTT
v_gene: TRBV10-2
abundance: NA
j_gene: TRBJ2-2
d_gene: NA

CDR3aa: CAISELNAGTTPYEQYF
CDR3nt: TGTGCCATCAGTGAGTTAAACGCCGGGACAACTCCCTACGAGCAGTACTTC
v_gene: TRBV10-3
abundance: NA
j_gene: TRBJ2-7
d_gene: NA

CDR3aa: CASSGSWGEQYF
CDR3nt: TGTGCCAGCAGTGGAAGTTGGGGCGAGCAGTACTTC
v_gene: TRBV6-5
abundance: NA
j_gene: TRBJ2-7
d_gene: NA

CDR3aa: CASSLVGSNQPQHF
CDR3nt: TGTGCCAGCAGTTTAGTGGGGTCTAATCAGCCCCAGCATTTT
v_gene: TRBV12-3/TRBV12-4
abundance: many
j_gene: TRBJ1-5
d_gene: NA

CDR3aa: CSGTGGRSSPYNEQFF
CDR3nt: TGCAGCGGGACGGGCGGCAGGTCTAGCCCCTACAATGAGCAGTTCTTC
v_gene: TRBV29-1
abundance: NA
j_gene: TRBJ2-1
d_gene: NA

CDR3aa: CASSPGTRNTGELFF
CDR3nt: TGTGCCAGCAGCCCCGGGACCCGGAACACCGGGGAGCTGTTTTTT
v_gene: TRBV5-5
abundance: few
j_gene: TRBJ2-2
d_gene: NA

CDR3aa: CSVAGPYTDTQYF
CDR3nt: TGCAGCGTTGCGGGACCTTACACAGATACGCAGTATTTT
v_gene: TRBV29-1
abundance: few
j_gene: TRBJ2-3
d_gene: NA

CDR3aa: CASSYPEREQYF
CDR3nt: TGTGCCAGCAGTTACCCTGAGAGGGAGCAGTACTTC
v_gene: TRBV6-2/TRBV6-3
abundance: NA
j_gene: TRBJ2-7
d_gene: NA

CDR3aa: CASSPTGYVNQPQHF
CDR3nt: TGCGCCAGCAGCCCAACAGGGTATGTTAATCAGCCCCAGCATTTT
v_gene: TRBV5-1
abundance: few
j_gene: TRBJ1-5
d_gene: NA

CDR3aa: CASSNSQSGTKNIQYF
CDR3nt: TGTGCCAGCTCCAACTCGCAGTCAGGGACCAAAAACATTCAGTACTTC
v_gene: TRBV12-3/TRBV12-4
abundance: few
j_gene: TRBJ2-4
d_gene: NA

CDR3aa: CASSIRGTDTQYF
CDR3nt: TGTGCCAGTAGTATTCGAGGCACAGATACGCAGTATTTT
v_gene: TRBV19
abundance: NA
j_gene: TRBJ2-3
d_gene: NA

CDR3aa: CASRVTTPTDTQYF
CDR3nt: TGTGCCAGCCGGGTGACGACCCCCACAGATACGCAGTATTTT
v_gene: TRBV2
abundance: NA
j_gene: TRBJ2-3
d_gene: NA

CDR3aa: CASSPALTDTQYF
CDR3nt: TGTGCCAGCAGTCCCGCTCTCACAGATACGCAGTATTTT
v_gene: TRBV6-1
abundance: NA
j_gene: TRBJ2-3
d_gene: NA

CDR3aa: CAISGSAYEQYF
CDR3nt: TGTGCCATCAGTGGCAGCGCCTACGAGCAGTACTTC
v_gene: TRBV10-3
abundance: NA
j_gene: TRBJ2-7
d_gene: NA

CDR3aa: CASSYPGQGRYEQYF
CDR3nt: TGTGCCAGCAGTTATCCCGGACAGGGGAGGTACGAGCAGTACTTC
v_gene: TRBV6-5
abundance: few
j_gene: TRBJ2-7
d_gene: TRBD1

CDR3aa: CASSSRQGADGYTF
CDR3nt: TGTGCCAGCAGTTCTAGACAGGGGGCGGATGGCTACACCTTC
v_gene: TRBV27
abundance: few
j_gene: TRBJ1-2
d_gene: TRBD1

CDR3aa: CSVEVSGTGQYF
CDR3nt: TGCAGCGTTGAAGTGAGCGGGACGGGGCAGTACTTC
v_gene: TRBV29-1
abundance: NA
j_gene: TRBJ2-7
d_gene: TRBD2

CDR3aa: CASSSPGYLNQPQHF
CDR3nt: TGTGCCAGCAGTTCGCCAGGGTACCTCAATCAGCCCCAGCATTTT
v_gene: TRBV28
abundance: few
j_gene: TRBJ1-5
d_gene: NA

CDR3aa: CSVGDWGQGNEQFF
CDR3nt: TGCAGCGTTGGGGATTGGGGACAGGGCAATGAGCAGTTCTTC
v_gene: TRBV29-1
abundance: few
j_gene: TRBJ2-1
d_gene: TRBD1

CDR3aa: CASSFLAGAKRYNEQFF
CDR3nt: TGTGCCAGCAGTTTCTTGGCGGGGGCGAAGAGGTACAATGAGCAGTTCTTC
v_gene: TRBV12-3/TRBV12-4
abundance: few
j_gene: TRBJ2-1
d_gene: NA

CDR3aa: CASSLVPSGGMQFF
CDR3nt: TGTGCCAGCAGTTTAGTCCCTAGCGGGGGGATGCAGTTCTTC
v_gene: TRBV12-3/TRBV12-4
abundance: few
j_gene: TRBJ2-1
d_gene: TRBD2

CDR3aa: CASSTRTSGAITDTQYF
CDR3nt: TGTGCCAGCAGCACCCGGACTAGCGGAGCCATCACAGATACGCAGTATTTT
v_gene: TRBV3-1
abundance: few
j_gene: TRBJ2-3
d_gene: TRBD2

CDR3aa: CATSRDRGGEQFF
CDR3nt: TGTGCCACCAGCAGAGACAGGGGAGGTGAGCAGTTCTTC
v_gene: TRBV15
abundance: few
j_gene: TRBJ2-1
d_gene: NA

CDR3aa: CSARDRDRLYEQYF
CDR3nt: TGCAGTGCTAGAGATAGGGACAGGCTCTACGAGCAGTACTTC
v_gene: TRBV20-1
abundance: NA
j_gene: TRBJ2-7
d_gene: TRBD1

CDR3aa: CASSVVDEQFF
CDR3nt: TGTGCCAGCAGCGTAGTTGATGAGCAGTTCTTC
v_gene: TRBV9
abundance: few
j_gene: TRBJ2-1
d_gene: NA

CDR3aa: CATSYRGTMEQYF
CDR3nt: TGTGCCACCAGCTACAGGGGGACCATGGAGCAGTACTTC
v_gene: TRBV15
abundance: NA
j_gene: TRBJ2-7
d_gene: TRBD1

CDR3aa: CASRGLAGNEQFF
CDR3nt: TGCGCCAGTAGGGGACTAGCGGGCAATGAGCAGTTCTTC
v_gene: TRBV4-1
abundance: NA
j_gene: TRBJ2-1
d_gene: TRBD2

CDR3aa: CASSSSGQSTDTQYF
CDR3nt: TGTGCCAGCAGCTCGTCGGGACAGAGCACAGATACGCAGTATTTT
v_gene: TRBV7-9
abundance: NA
j_gene: TRBJ2-3
d_gene: TRBD1

CDR3aa: CASSVGMGDSYEQYF
CDR3nt: TGTGCCAGCAGCGTAGGGATGGGGGATTCGTACGAGCAGTACTTC
v_gene: TRBV9
abundance: NA
j_gene: TRBJ2-7
d_gene: NA

CDR3aa: CASSHPEGLGYEQYF
CDR3nt: TGCGCCAGCAGCCATCCCGAGGGCCTGGGCTACGAGCAGTACTTC
v_gene: TRBV4-1
abundance: NA
j_gene: TRBJ2-7
d_gene: NA

CDR3aa: CSAVDWGNEQYF
CDR3nt: TGCAGTGCTGTCGATTGGGGTAACGAGCAGTACTTC
v_gene: TRBV20-1
abundance: NA
j_gene: TRBJ2-7
d_gene: NA

CDR3aa: CSVPSAGGDEQYF
CDR3nt: TGCAGCGTACCCTCGGCGGGGGGGGACGAGCAGTACTTC
v_gene: TRBV29-1
abundance: NA
j_gene: TRBJ2-7
d_gene: TRBD2

CDR3aa: CASSLGQAGVYEQYF
CDR3nt: TGTGCCAGCAGCTTAGGACAGGCTGGGGTCTACGAGCAGTACTTC
v_gene: TRBV11-2
abundance: NA
j_gene: TRBJ2-7
d_gene: NA

CDR3aa: CASSFASGGSYEQYF
CDR3nt: TGTGCCAGCAGCTTCGCTAGCGGGGGGTCCTACGAGCAGTACTTC
v_gene: TRBV7-6
abundance: many
j_gene: TRBJ2-7
d_gene: TRBD2

CDR3aa: CASSLVGTSSYNEQFF
CDR3nt: TGTGCCAGCAGCTTAGTGGGTACGAGCTCCTACAATGAGCAGTTCTTC
v_gene: TRBV7-9
abundance: NA
j_gene: TRBJ2-1
d_gene: NA

CDR3aa: CASRDRETQYF
CDR3nt: TGTGCCAGCAGGGATCGGGAGACCCAGTACTTC
v_gene: TRBV7-8
abundance: NA
j_gene: TRBJ2-5
d_gene: NA

CDR3aa: CASRGGGEETQYF
CDR3nt: TGTGCCAGCAGGGGCGGGGGGGAAGAGACCCAGTACTTC
v_gene: TRBV7-9
abundance: NA
j_gene: TRBJ2-5
d_gene: TRBD2

CDR3aa: CASSLLGTSGEQFF
CDR3nt: TGTGCCAGCAGTTTACTAGGGACTAGCGGTGAGCAGTTCTTC
v_gene: TRBV12-3/TRBV12-4
abundance: few
j_gene: TRBJ2-1
d_gene: TRBD2

CDR3aa: CASSLGSGYNEQFF
CDR3nt: TGTGCCAGCAGCTTAGGGTCTGGGTACAATGAGCAGTTCTTC
v_gene: TRBV7-9
abundance: many
j_gene: TRBJ2-1
d_gene: NA

CDR3aa: CSASLHRSYNEQFF
CDR3nt: TGCAGTGCTAGCCTGCACAGATCCTACAATGAGCAGTTCTTC
v_gene: TRBV20-1
abundance: few
j_gene: TRBJ2-1
d_gene: NA

CDR3aa: CASSYSSLAGGSSTDTQYF
CDR3nt: TGTGCCAGCAGTTACTCGAGTCTAGCGGGGGGCTCTAGCACAGATACGCAGTATTTT
v_gene: TRBV6-5
abundance: few
j_gene: TRBJ2-3
d_gene: TRBD2

CDR3aa: CASSVTDPYNEQFF
CDR3nt: TGTGCCAGCAGTGTGACAGACCCTTACAATGAGCAGTTCTTC
v_gene: TRBV12-3/TRBV12-4
abundance: NA
j_gene: TRBJ2-1
d_gene: NA

CDR3aa: CASSSRANNPNEQFF
CDR3nt: TGTGCCAGCAGTAGTAGGGCCAACAATCCCAATGAGCAGTTCTTC
v_gene: TRBV4-2
abundance: NA
j_gene: TRBJ2-1
d_gene: NA

CDR3aa: CASMRQGNTGELFF
CDR3nt: TGTGCCAGCATGCGACAGGGGAACACCGGGGAGCTGTTTTTT
v_gene: TRBV27
abundance: NA
j_gene: TRBJ2-2
d_gene: TRBD1

CDR3aa: CSARLLRDSAYEQYF
CDR3nt: TGCAGTGCTAGACTTTTACGGGACAGCGCCTACGAGCAGTACTTC
v_gene: TRBV20-1
abundance: few
j_gene: TRBJ2-7
d_gene: TRBD1

CDR3aa: CSVETTGATSYEQYF
CDR3nt: TGCAGCGTTGAGACTACCGGGGCCACTTCCTACGAGCAGTACTTC
v_gene: TRBV29-1
abundance: few
j_gene: TRBJ2-7
d_gene: NA

CDR3aa: CASSELSHDGATGELFF
CDR3nt: TGTGCCAGCAGTGAATTATCCCATGACGGCGCCACCGGGGAGCTGTTTTTT
v_gene: TRBV25-1
abundance: NA
j_gene: TRBJ2-2
d_gene: NA

CDR3aa: CASSLEVWGATEAFF
CDR3nt: TGTGCCAGCAGCTTAGAGGTTTGGGGGGCAACTGAAGCTTTCTTT
v_gene: TRBV11-2
abundance: NA
j_gene: TRBJ1-1
d_gene: NA

CDR3aa: CASHLGGASYEQYF
CDR3nt: TGTGCCAGCCATCTAGGGGGCGCTTCCTACGAGCAGTACTTC
v_gene: TRBV30
abundance: NA
j_gene: TRBJ2-7
d_gene: TRBD1